These T cell receptor beta chains were read from a single sample in a study of cytotoxic CD8 clonotypes in ibrutinib-treated CLL. Only in-frame clones appear in the TCRdb table, and some are missing; sequencing was by immunoSEQ multiplex PCR. The table has some 120,000 clones, about 50% seen once. Sample: PBMCs, taken after 24 months of ibrutinib treatment. The origin of the receptors is a human donor with chronic lymphocytic leukemia. CDR3s include the opening cysteine and the closing phenylalanine or tryptophan. D genes are given only for firm matches. Clone size is given for some rows only: seen once, a few or many times, or a class if the clone is expanded.

cdr3_length: 16; v_call: TRBV25-1; j_call: TRBJ1-3; d_call: NA; clone_size: NA; cdr3_nt: TGTGCCAGCAGTGGACTGGCCGACCTCTCTGGAAACACCATATATTTT; cdr3_aa: CASSGLADLSGNTIYF
cdr3_length: 13; v_call: TRBV19; j_call: TRBJ1-2; d_call: NA; clone_size: few; cdr3_nt: TGTGCCAGTAGTACCCCGGCTAACTATGGCTACACCTTC; cdr3_aa: CASSTPANYGYTF
cdr3_length: 13; v_call: TRBV30; j_call: TRBJ1-1; d_call: TRBD1; clone_size: few; cdr3_nt: TGTGCCTGGAGTAAGGGACAGGGGGCTACGGCTTTCTTT; cdr3_aa: CAWSKGQGATAFF
cdr3_length: 12; v_call: TRBV29-1; j_call: TRBJ1-2; d_call: TRBD1; clone_size: once; cdr3_nt: TGCAGCGTTGCTCAGGGGGACTATGGCTACACCTTC; cdr3_aa: CSVAQGDYGYTF
cdr3_length: 13; v_call: TRBV10-3; j_call: TRBJ2-7; d_call: NA; clone_size: once; cdr3_nt: TGTGCCATCAGTGACCTAGGGAGGAGCGAGCAGTACTTC; cdr3_aa: CAISDLGRSEQYF
cdr3_length: 13; v_call: TRBV18; j_call: TRBJ1-2; d_call: TRBD1; clone_size: few; cdr3_nt: TGTGCCAGCTCACCGCAGGGGGACTATGGCTACACCTTC; cdr3_aa: CASSPQGDYGYTF
cdr3_length: 15; v_call: TRBV9; j_call: TRBJ2-7; d_call: NA; clone_size: NA; cdr3_nt: TGTGCCAGCAGCGCATCAGGTTTCTCCGCCTACGAGCAGTACTTC; cdr3_aa: CASSASGFSAYEQYF
cdr3_length: 13; v_call: TRBV7-6; j_call: TRBJ2-5; d_call: NA; clone_size: NA; cdr3_nt: TGTGCCAGCAGCTTCTCAGGGGAAGAGACCCAGTACTTC; cdr3_aa: CASSFSGEETQYF
cdr3_length: 17; v_call: TRBV9; j_call: TRBJ1-3; d_call: NA; clone_size: few; cdr3_nt: TGTGCCAGCAGCGTAGCCTGGACGGGGATAGATGGAAACACCATATATTTT; cdr3_aa: CASSVAWTGIDGNTIYF
cdr3_length: 15; v_call: TRBV15; j_call: TRBJ1-1; d_call: NA; clone_size: NA; cdr3_nt: TGTGCCACCAGCAGCCGGAGGGCGGGGAACACTGAAGCTTTCTTT; cdr3_aa: CATSSRRAGNTEAFF
cdr3_length: 15; v_call: TRBV7-8; j_call: TRBJ1-4; d_call: NA; clone_size: NA; cdr3_nt: TGTGCCAGCAGCTTAGAGGGCAGGACTGCTGAAAAACTGTTTTTT; cdr3_aa: CASSLEGRTAEKLFF
cdr3_length: 13; v_call: TRBV5-1; j_call: TRBJ2-7; d_call: NA; clone_size: few; cdr3_nt: TGCGCCAGCAGCTTGTTGGAGGTCCCTACTCAGTACTTC; cdr3_aa: CASSLLEVPTQYF
cdr3_length: 13; v_call: TRBV7-9; j_call: TRBJ2-1; d_call: NA; clone_size: NA; cdr3_nt: TGTGCCAGCAGCTTAGGGGACTTCGCTGAGCAGTTCTTC; cdr3_aa: CASSLGDFAEQFF
cdr3_length: 14; v_call: TRBV6-4; j_call: TRBJ1-5; d_call: NA; clone_size: NA; cdr3_nt: TGTGCCCCCGGGAGGGGAAGGTGCAATCAGCCCCAGCATTTT; cdr3_aa: CAPGRGRCNQPQHF
cdr3_length: 12; v_call: TRBV6-6; j_call: TRBJ1-1; d_call: NA; clone_size: NA; cdr3_nt: TGTGCCAGCAGTAAGAGGGGCACTGAAGCTTTCTTT; cdr3_aa: CASSKRGTEAFF
cdr3_length: 14; v_call: TRBV7-2; j_call: TRBJ1-1; d_call: NA; clone_size: many; cdr3_nt: TGTGCCAGCAGCCCCCTTCAGGTCACCACTGAAGCTTTCTTT; cdr3_aa: CASSPLQVTTEAFF
cdr3_length: 14; v_call: TRBV18; j_call: TRBJ1-6; d_call: NA; clone_size: NA; cdr3_nt: TGTGCCAGCTGGGCCGACAAGAGGAATTCACCCCTCCACTTT; cdr3_aa: CASWADKRNSPLHF
cdr3_length: 16; v_call: TRBV5-6; j_call: TRBJ2-1; d_call: TRBD2; clone_size: NA; cdr3_nt: TGTGCCAGCAGCTTGGCCGGTAGCGGGGCTAGCTATGAGCAGTTCTTC; cdr3_aa: CASSLAGSGASYEQFF
cdr3_length: 16; v_call: TRBV29-1; j_call: TRBJ2-3; d_call: NA; clone_size: once; cdr3_nt: TGCAGCACCTCGACCCCCGGCAGGGGGGTGACAGATACGCAGTATTTT; cdr3_aa: CSTSTPGRGVTDTQYF
cdr3_length: 14; v_call: TRBV27; j_call: TRBJ2-7; d_call: NA; clone_size: NA; cdr3_nt: TGTGCCAGCAGTCGGGTAGGGGAGCCCAACGAGCAGTACTTC; cdr3_aa: CASSRVGEPNEQYF
cdr3_length: 12; v_call: TRBV28; j_call: TRBJ1-1; d_call: NA; clone_size: few; cdr3_nt: TGTGCCAGCAGTTTGGCTGGGACCGAAGCTTTCTTT; cdr3_aa: CASSLAGTEAFF
cdr3_length: 14; v_call: TRBV29-1; j_call: TRBJ2-6; d_call: NA; clone_size: NA; cdr3_nt: TGCAGCGTGGCCCCGGTCTCTGGGGCCAACGTCCTGACTTTC; cdr3_aa: CSVAPVSGANVLTF
cdr3_length: 15; v_call: TRBV7-9; j_call: TRBJ2-3; d_call: TRBD2; clone_size: NA; cdr3_nt: TGTGCCAGCAGAGTTAGCGGGGGGGCCTCAGATACGCAGTATTTT; cdr3_aa: CASRVSGGASDTQYF
cdr3_length: 15; v_call: TRBV9; j_call: TRBJ2-5; d_call: NA; clone_size: NA; cdr3_nt: TGTGCCAGCAGCGTAGTAGCGGCGGGCCAAGAGACCCAGTACTTC; cdr3_aa: CASSVVAAGQETQYF
cdr3_length: 14; v_call: TRBV2; j_call: TRBJ1-4; d_call: NA; clone_size: NA; cdr3_nt: TGTGCCAGCAGTGTGGGGCAGGGAGTTGAAAAACTGTTTTTT; cdr3_aa: CASSVGQGVEKLFF
cdr3_length: 13; v_call: TRBV5-1; j_call: TRBJ2-4; d_call: NA; clone_size: NA; cdr3_nt: TGCGCCAGCAGCCTCGACAGACAAAACATTCAGTACTTC; cdr3_aa: CASSLDRQNIQYF
cdr3_length: 10; v_call: TRBV20-1; j_call: TRBJ1-1; d_call: TRBD1; clone_size: NA; cdr3_nt: TGCAGTGCTCCGGACAGGGAAGCTTTCTTT; cdr3_aa: CSAPDREAFF
cdr3_length: 13; v_call: TRBV14; j_call: TRBJ2-7; d_call: NA; clone_size: NA; cdr3_nt: TGTGCCAGCAGCCTCGGCAGCCGCTACGAGCAGTACTTC; cdr3_aa: CASSLGSRYEQYF
cdr3_length: 11; v_call: TRBV18; j_call: TRBJ2-5; d_call: NA; clone_size: few; cdr3_nt: TGTGCCAGCTCTGGCGGGGAGACCCAGTACTTC; cdr3_aa: CASSGGETQYF
cdr3_length: 12; v_call: TRBV28; j_call: TRBJ2-7; d_call: NA; clone_size: few; cdr3_nt: TGTGCCAGATCTTACAGGGCCTACGAGCAGTACTTC; cdr3_aa: CARSYRAYEQYF
cdr3_length: 16; v_call: TRBV9; j_call: TRBJ2-1; d_call: NA; clone_size: NA; cdr3_nt: TGTGCCAGCAGCAAAGTAGCGGTGCCCTTTTACAATGAGCAGTTCTTC; cdr3_aa: CASSKVAVPFYNEQFF
cdr3_length: 16; v_call: TRBV7-3; j_call: TRBJ1-6; d_call: NA; clone_size: NA; cdr3_nt: TGTGCCAGCAGCTCCATTACCGGGAGTAATAATTCACCCCTCCACTTT; cdr3_aa: CASSSITGSNNSPLHF
cdr3_length: 13; v_call: TRBV29-1; j_call: TRBJ2-2; d_call: NA; clone_size: NA; cdr3_nt: TGCAGCGTCCACCGGGACGCCACCGGGGAGCTGTTTTTT; cdr3_aa: CSVHRDATGELFF
cdr3_length: 16; v_call: TRBV4-1; j_call: TRBJ1-4; d_call: TRBD1; clone_size: few; cdr3_nt: TGCGCCAGCAGCCGGACAGGGGGAGAAGCTAATGAAAAACTGTTTTTT; cdr3_aa: CASSRTGGEANEKLFF
cdr3_length: 15; v_call: TRBV6-1; j_call: TRBJ1-1; d_call: NA; clone_size: NA; cdr3_nt: TGTGCCAGCAGTGAAAGGGCAGGGAGTACCTCTGAAGCTTTCTTT; cdr3_aa: CASSERAGSTSEAFF
cdr3_length: 14; v_call: TRBV29-1; j_call: TRBJ2-3; d_call: NA; clone_size: once; cdr3_nt: TGCAGCGTTGAATCGCAGTTTGGCACAGATACGCAGTATTTT; cdr3_aa: CSVESQFGTDTQYF
cdr3_length: 15; v_call: TRBV7-9; j_call: TRBJ2-3; d_call: NA; clone_size: many; cdr3_nt: TGTGCCAGCAGCTTGGCGGGCGGGATCACAGATACGCAGTATTTT; cdr3_aa: CASSLAGGITDTQYF
cdr3_length: 13; v_call: TRBV29-1; j_call: TRBJ1-2; d_call: TRBD1; clone_size: few; cdr3_nt: TGCAGCGTAGAGGACAGGGGGCTGGATGGCTACACCTTC; cdr3_aa: CSVEDRGLDGYTF
cdr3_length: 13; v_call: TRBV27; j_call: TRBJ1-5; d_call: NA; clone_size: few; cdr3_nt: TGTGCCAGCAGTTTAACAGGGAATCAGCCCCAGCATTTT; cdr3_aa: CASSLTGNQPQHF
cdr3_length: 15; v_call: TRBV19; j_call: TRBJ2-7; d_call: NA; clone_size: NA; cdr3_nt: TGTGCCAGTAGTATAGGGATCGGAGGTTCCTACGAGCAGTACTTC; cdr3_aa: CASSIGIGGSYEQYF
cdr3_length: 13; v_call: TRBV9; j_call: TRBJ2-1; d_call: NA; clone_size: few; cdr3_nt: TGTGCCAGCAGCGTATCCCAAAGTACGGAGCAGTTCTTC; cdr3_aa: CASSVSQSTEQFF
cdr3_length: 14; v_call: TRBV30; j_call: TRBJ1-6; d_call: NA; clone_size: NA; cdr3_nt: TGTGCCTGGAGTGTTTCGGATTTTAATTCACCCCTCCACTTT; cdr3_aa: CAWSVSDFNSPLHF
cdr3_length: 11; v_call: TRBV6-6; j_call: TRBJ2-3; d_call: NA; clone_size: few; cdr3_nt: TGTGCCAGCAACCTAAGGGATACGCAGTATTTT; cdr3_aa: CASNLRDTQYF
cdr3_length: 15; v_call: TRBV25-1; j_call: TRBJ2-6; d_call: NA; clone_size: NA; cdr3_nt: TGTGCCAGCAGTGATGGGGTTTTTGGGGCCAACGTCCTGACTTTC; cdr3_aa: CASSDGVFGANVLTF
cdr3_length: 12; v_call: TRBV5-4; j_call: TRBJ2-7; d_call: NA; clone_size: NA; cdr3_nt: TGTGCCAGCAGCCAAAGCTCCTACGAGCAGTACTTC; cdr3_aa: CASSQSSYEQYF
cdr3_length: 14; v_call: TRBV7-2; j_call: TRBJ2-3; d_call: NA; clone_size: once; cdr3_nt: TGTGCCAGCAGCCGCTCCCAGAGCACAGATACGCAGTATTTT; cdr3_aa: CASSRSQSTDTQYF
cdr3_length: 15; v_call: TRBV25-1; j_call: TRBJ2-1; d_call: TRBD1; clone_size: few; cdr3_nt: TGTGCCAGCAGTGAATTCGGGACAGGGGGTTATGAGCAGTTCTTC; cdr3_aa: CASSEFGTGGYEQFF
cdr3_length: 12; v_call: TRBV29-1; j_call: TRBJ2-2; d_call: TRBD1; clone_size: NA; cdr3_nt: TGCAGCGTTGGCAGGGGGACCGGGGAGCTGTTTTTT; cdr3_aa: CSVGRGTGELFF
cdr3_length: 14; v_call: TRBV25-1; j_call: TRBJ2-5; d_call: NA; clone_size: NA; cdr3_nt: TGTGCCAGTACCGAAGGGGGGCAAAGAGAGACCCAGTACTTC; cdr3_aa: CASTEGGQRETQYF
cdr3_length: 13; v_call: TRBV5-8; j_call: TRBJ1-3; d_call: NA; clone_size: NA; cdr3_nt: TGTGCCAGCAGCTTGCGCTCTGGAAACACCATATATTTT; cdr3_aa: CASSLRSGNTIYF
cdr3_length: 15; v_call: TRBV5-8; j_call: TRBJ1-3; d_call: NA; clone_size: once; cdr3_nt: TGTGCCAGCAGCCCGGATATTTCCTGGGGAAACACCATATATTTT; cdr3_aa: CASSPDISWGNTIYF
cdr3_length: 14; v_call: TRBV4-1; j_call: TRBJ2-5; d_call: NA; clone_size: NA; cdr3_nt: TGCGCCAGCAGCCTCCGACTAGGGGGGGAGACCCAGTACTTC; cdr3_aa: CASSLRLGGETQYF
cdr3_length: 15; v_call: TRBV6-1; j_call: TRBJ1-1; d_call: NA; clone_size: NA; cdr3_nt: TGTGCCAGCAGTCCAGCTTCTTTGGCGGACACTGAAGCTTTCTTT; cdr3_aa: CASSPASLADTEAFF